One sample yielded the 30 T cell receptor beta chains listed below, sequenced in a study of T cell changes during pregnancy in multiple sclerosis (dated by TCRdb to between 2017 and 2020). The library was built by means of the immunoSEQ multiplex PCR assay. TCRdb provides this immuneACCESS table in a form limited to in-frame rearrangements. Some clones are lacking; in checked studies, under half of them reflect an unresolved V gene, and why the rest are absent is not known. The sample contains about 69,000 clones, around 92% of them found a single time. The top ten hold approximately 2% of the sample. The sample was peripheral blood, taken in the third trimester of pregnancy. The receptors were gathered from a female donor in good health, enrolled as a control in a pregnancy study.

The V and J genes are TRBV30 and TRBJ2-3; D is possibly TRBD2 (6 bases). Germline values: CDR1 GTSNPN, CDR2 SVGIG (reference sequence). This CDR3 is built from 14 residues. Trimming pared 3 bases from V and 0 bases from J, leaving 10 bases between. For the CDR3, the DNA is TGTGCCTGGAGCCGGGGGAGGAGCACAGATACGCAGTATTTT. Its translation: CAWSRGRSTDTQYF.

The genes are TRBV2 and TRBJ1-6; D is unresolved. Germline V gives CDR1 SNHLY, CDR2 FYNNEI. This CDR3 contains 14 residues. V lost 5 bases, J lost 10 bases, and 15 bases lay in between. The CDR3 here is CASSPLEALSPLHF. The CDR3 bases are TGTGCCAGCAGTCCCCTAGAAGCGTTGTCACCCCTCCACTTT.

This clone was counted once. The chain uses TRBV2 and TRBJ2-7; TRBD1 matches 9 bases. The V gene end was trimmed by 6 bases and the J gene end by 5 bases; junction bases not matched to a gene: 2. CDR1 is SNHLY and CDR2 is FYNNEI in the germline V gene. This CDR3 has 12 amino acids. The CDR3 region is CASSDRGDEQYF. The CDR3 DNA sequence: TGTGCCAGCAGCGACAGGGGGGACGAGCAGTACTTC.

The genes are TRBV6-1 and TRBJ2-7; 8 positions match TRBD2. Trimming removed 7 bases from V and 2 bases from J; junction bases left unmatched: 10. Germline CDR1 is MNHNS and CDR2 is SASEGT. This CDR3 is built from 15 residues. The CDR3 DNA sequence: TGTGCCAGCACGATAAATACCGGGGGGGCCTACGAGCAGTACTTC. Translated, it gives CASTINTGGAYEQYF.

The chain uses TRBV7-9 and TRBJ1-5; D possibly corresponds to TRBD1 (5 bases). Trimming stripped 1 base from V and 3 bases from J, with 22 bases between. CDR1 and CDR2 (germline): SEHNR, FQNEAQ (reference sequence). CDR3 length: 19 amino acids. CDR3 nucleotides: TGTGCCAGCAGCTTAGACCATGGGCTATGGGGGGTACTCAATCAGCCCCAGCATTTT. Translation gives CASSLDHGLWGVLNQPQHF. Together with reference TRBV7-9 and TRBJ1-5, the CDR3 gives the full variable domain: DTGVSQNPRHKITKRGQNVTFRCDPISEHNRLYWYRQTLGQGPEFLTYFQNEAQLEKSRLLSDRFSAERPKGSFSTLEIQRTEQGDSAMYLCASSLDHGLWGVLNQPQHFGDGTRLSIL.

In this sample, this clone turned up once. The chain couples TRBV5-4 to TRBJ2-3; 8 bases agree with TRBD2. The length of the CDR3 is 17 residues. V gave up 1 base and J gave up 0 bases; unmatched junction bases: 7. Germline V gene sequence: CDR1 SGHNT, CDR2 YYREEE (reference sequence). The CDR3 loop reads CASSLPGASGSTDTQYF. In nucleotides, the CDR3 is TGTGCCAGCAGCTTGCCAGGCGCTAGCGGGAGCACAGATACGCAGTATTTT.

The V call is TRBV19, the J call TRBJ2-1; tentative D call: TRBD2 (5 bases). The germline V gene encodes CDR1 LNHDA and CDR2 SQIVND (reference sequence). The CDR3 length is 14 residues. The germline V and J ends were trimmed by 6 bases and 6 bases, with 15 bases remaining between them. This chain's CDR3 is CASSAGIPGNEQFF. Here the CDR3 DNA reads TGTGCCAGTAGCGCGGGCATCCCGGGCAATGAGCAGTTCTTC.

This rearrangement joins TRBV11-1 to TRBJ1-2; D not resolved. V dropped 3 bases and J dropped 2 bases, with 7 bases sitting between them. The CDR3 is made up of 13 amino acids. Germline-derived CDR1 and CDR2 are SGHAT and FQDESV (reference sequence). The CDR3 sequence is CASSLAGNYGYTF. Here the CDR3 DNA reads TGTGCCAGCAGCTTGGCGGGCAACTATGGCTACACCTTC.

The chain uses TRBV7-3 and TRBJ2-2; TRBD1 might be the D (6 bases). V was pared by 2 bases and J by 6 bases, with 13 bases between. This CDR3 comprises 15 residues. From germline, CDR1 is SGHTA and CDR2 FQGTGA. The CDR3 DNA sequence: TGTGCCAGCAGCTTACTGGGGACACCTCCCGGGGAGCTGTTTTTT. This codes for CASSLLGTPPGELFF.

CDR3 residues: CASSPGQGVYEQYF. The CDR3 DNA reads as TGTGCCAGCAGCCCCGGACAGGGGGTCTACGAGCAGTACTTC. This rearrangement joins TRBV7-3 to TRBJ2-7; 10 bases align to TRBD1. The CDR3 has 14 amino acids. Germline trimming cut 5 bases from V and 3 bases from J; bases unmatched to any gene: 4. The germline V gene has CDR1 SGHTA and CDR2 FQGTGA.

This sequence joins TRBV19 and TRBJ1-1, with D unclear. Trimming removed 7 bases from V and 3 bases from J, with 15 bases in between. The germline V gene encodes CDR1 LNHDA and CDR2 SQIVND (reference sequence). The CDR3 contains 14 residues. CDR3 loop: CASIPSAVDTEAFF. CDR3 nucleotides: TGTGCCAGTATCCCGAGCGCCGTTGACACTGAAGCTTTCTTT.

This chain links TRBV19 with TRBJ2-7; 7 bases agree with TRBD2. Germline lookup yields CDR1 LNHDA and CDR2 SQIVND (reference sequence). The CDR3 length is 13 residues. V shed 6 bases, J shed 2 bases, and the junction held 4 bases outside the gene matches. The CDR3 region has the DNA TGTGCCAGTAGCCAGCGGGGTACCTACGAGCAGTACTTC. Residues: CASSQRGTYEQYF.

J is TRBJ2-7 and V is TRBV10-3; tentative D call: TRBD2 (6 bases). This CDR3 spans 16 amino acids. V was pared by 0 bases and J by 3 bases, with 15 bases between. Germline V gene lookup returns CDR1 ENHRY and CDR2 SYGVKD. CDR3 in amino acids: CAISESLAPAYYEQYF. As DNA, the CDR3 is TGTGCCATCAGTGAGTCGCTAGCGCCCGCCTACTACGAGCAGTACTTC.

The chain employs TRBV5-1 and TRBJ2-3; 8 bases align to TRBD1. J lost 0 bases, V lost 5 bases, and 11 bases had no gene match. CDR3 length: 17 residues. From germline, CDR1 is SGHRS and CDR2 YFSETQ. CDR3 nucleotide sequence: TGCGCCAGCAGGGGACAGGCCGGAGCATCTAGCACAGATACGCAGTATTTT. This sequence encodes CASRGQAGASSTDTQYF.

The rearrangement links TRBV19 to TRBJ2-7; D possibly corresponds to TRBD2 (5 bases). Trimming cost V 3 bases and J 0 bases, with 12 bases left between them. Germline CDR1 and CDR2: LNHDA and SQIVND (reference sequence). CDR3 length equals 15 residues. The CDR3 nucleotides read TGTGCCAGTAGTATTTGGACTTCGGGCTCCTACGAGCAGTACTTC. This gives the protein CASSIWTSGSYEQYF.

This chain links TRBV7-2 with TRBJ2-5; maybe TRBD2 (7 bases). The CDR3 has 15 residues. Trimming left V 2 bases short and J 1 base short, with 11 bases between. The germline V gene encodes CDR1 SGHTA and CDR2 FQGNSA. The CDR3 region is CASSLRGGLQETQYF. The DNA for the CDR3 is TGTGCCAGCAGCTTAAGGGGGGGCCTCCAAGAGACCCAGTACTTC. Variable domain in full (rest from reference TRBV7-2 and TRBJ2-5): GAGVSQSPSNKVTEKGKDVELRCDPISGHTALYWYRQSLGQGLEFLIYFQGNSAPDKSGLPSDRFSAERTGGSVSTLTIQRTQQEDSAVYLCASSLRGGLQETQYFGPGTRLLVL.

The chain recombines TRBV19 with TRBJ1-1, with 9 bases lining up with TRBD1. Trimming removed 9 bases from V and 0 bases from J; junction bases left unmatched: 20. Germline CDR1 reads LNHDA; CDR2 reads SQIVND (reference sequence). The CDR3 totals 19 residues. As DNA, the CDR3 is TGTGCCAGCACCGGACCCGAGGCGCGGACAGGGGATATGAACACTGAAGCTTTCTTT. Residues: CASTGPEARTGDMNTEAFF.

The genes are TRBV7-9 and TRBJ1-1; D possibly corresponds to TRBD1 (5 bases). CDR1 is SEHNR, CDR2 FQNEAQ, per germline (reference sequence). The CDR3 contains 13 residues. V was shortened by 6 bases and J by 5 bases, with 13 bases between the two germline ends. CDR3 region: CASRQVSRTEAFF. The CDR3 DNA reads TGTGCCAGCAGACAGGTAAGCCGGACTGAAGCTTTCTTT.

The chain joins TRBV9 to TRBJ1-5; no definite D call. Germline loops: CDR1 SGDLS, CDR2 YYNGEE. CDR3 length: 18 residues. V was pared by 2 bases and J by 1 base, with 19 bases between. CDR3 in DNA: TGTGCCAGCAGCGTTTTGAACTTCAGGAATTCGAGCAATCAGCCCCAGCATTTT. Its protein product is CASSVLNFRNSSNQPQHF. The complete variable domain, with remaining parts taken from reference TRBV9 and TRBJ1-5, reads DSGVTQTPKHLITATGQRVTLRCSPRSGDLSVYWYQQSLDQGLQFLIQYYNGEERAKGNILERFSAQQFPDLHSELNLSSLELGDSALYFCASSVLNFRNSSNQPQHFGDGTRLSIL.

The chain couples TRBV30 to TRBJ2-7, with D possibly matching TRBD1 (5 bases). Germline V gene lookup returns CDR1 GTSNPN and CDR2 SVGIG (reference sequence). Trimming took 2 bases from V and 0 from J, leaving 11 bases between them. There are 14 residues in the CDR3. The CDR3: CAWSQGVSSYEQYF. CDR3 sequence (DNA): TGTGCCTGGAGTCAAGGGGTGAGCTCCTACGAGCAGTACTTC.

V and J are TRBV28 and TRBJ2-5; TRBD2 agrees at 9 bases. Germline trimming cut 6 bases from V and 4 bases from J; bases unmatched to any gene: 15. Germline V CDR1 and CDR2: MDHEN, SYDVKM. This CDR3 is built from 17 residues. CDR3 sequence (DNA): TGTGCCAGCAGCGCCGGATCTCTAGCGGGGTCACGAGAGACCCAGTACTTC. This gives the protein CASSAGSLAGSRETQYF. Full variable domain (outside the CDR3, taken from reference TRBV28 and TRBJ2-5): DVKVTQSSRYLVKRTGEKVFLECVQDMDHENMFWYRQDPGLGLRLIYFSYDVKMKEKGDIPEGYSVSREKKERFSLILESASTNQTSMYLCASSAGSLAGSRETQYFGPGTRLLVL.

The chain links TRBV18 to TRBJ1-2, with a weak D call TRBD1 (6 bases). V gave up 2 bases and J gave up 2 bases, with 9 bases separating them. Germline lookup yields CDR1 KGHSH and CDR2 LQKENI. The CDR3 is made up of 14 amino acids. The CDR3 nucleotides read TGTGCCAGCTCACCAACAGGGTACAACTATGGCTACACCTTC. Translation: CASSPTGYNYGYTF.

This sequence joins TRBV5-1 and TRBJ2-7; 7 nucleotides line up with TRBD2. Germline V gives CDR1 SGHRS, CDR2 YFSETQ. CDR3 length equals 15 residues. Germline trimming cut 1 base from V and 3 bases from J; bases unmatched to any gene: 7. In DNA, the CDR3 is TGCGCCAGCAGCTTGTCTGCGGGAGAATACTACGAGCAGTACTTC. It specifies CASSLSAGEYYEQYF.

The V gene is TRBV13, the J gene TRBJ2-1; 7 bases map to TRBD2. The trim removed 0 bases at V and 7 bases at J, leaving 12 bases unmatched. Germline loops: CDR1 PRHDT, CDR2 FYEKMQ (reference sequence). This CDR3 contains 17 residues. The CDR3 sequence is CASSLGFRAGRANEQFF. CDR3 DNA sequence: TGTGCCAGCAGCTTAGGCTTTCGAGCGGGGCGGGCAAATGAGCAGTTCTTC.

This chain links TRBV6-6 with TRBJ1-2; the D is unclear. This CDR3 spans 12 amino acids. V dropped 6 bases and J dropped 10 bases, with 15 bases sitting between them. Germline loops: CDR1 MNHNY, CDR2 SVGAGI (reference sequence). The chain's CDR3 is CASRTPQIDYTF. The CDR3 region has the DNA TGTGCCAGCAGAACCCCCCAGATTGACTACACCTTC.

Details on this clone: Other nucleotide sequences in the sample specify the same CDR3. The V call is TRBV6-5, the J call TRBJ2-1; weak D call: TRBD1 (5 bases). Germline V CDR1 and CDR2: MNHEY, SVGAGI. The CDR3 consists of 14 residues. The V gene lost 2 bases and the J gene lost 1 base, with 6 bases spanning the gap. In DNA form, the CDR3 reads TGTGCCAGCAGTTACAGGGGATCCTACAATGAGCAGTTCTTC. Translated: CASSYRGSYNEQFF.

The chain employs TRBV5-1 and TRBJ2-1; 9 bases map to TRBD2. Germline CDR1 is SGHRS and CDR2 is YFSETQ. Trimming removed 1 base from V and 0 bases from J; junction bases left unmatched: 5. The CDR3 totals 17 residues. In DNA, the CDR3 is TGCGCCAGCAGCTTGTCTAGCGGGGCCCACTCCTACAATGAGCAGTTCTTC. Translated: CASSLSSGAHSYNEQFF.

The chain couples TRBV27 to TRBJ2-1; possibly TRBD1 for D (5 bases). CDR1 is MNHEY and CDR2 is SMNVEV in the germline V gene (reference sequence). The CDR3 consists of 15 residues. Between the trimmed V and J ends, which lost 6 bases and 5 bases, there was a span of 17 bases. The CDR3 bases are TGTGCCAGCAGAGAAACTTTCCAGGGAAACAATGAGCAGTTCTTC. This gives the protein CASRETFQGNNEQFF.

V gene TRBV27 combines with J gene TRBJ2-7, with TRBD2 matching 10 bases. Trimming cost V 0 bases and J 3 bases; bases outside gene matches: 8. The CDR3 loop spans 17 amino acids. CDR1 and CDR2 from the germline V gene are MNHEY and SMNVEV (reference sequence). The CDR3 DNA reads as TGTGCCAGCAGTTTATCTCCTCTGACTAGCGGGTACTACGAGCAGTACTTC. It codes for CASSLSPLTSGYYEQYF.

V gene TRBV5-1 combines with J gene TRBJ2-7; 8 nucleotides match TRBD1. The CDR3 has 14 residues. The germline gives CDR1 SGHRS, CDR2 YFSETQ. With 4 bases clipped from V and 0 bases from J, the junction kept 3 bases outside the gene matches. CDR3 residues: CASSAGTGSYEQYF. CDR3 coding DNA: TGCGCCAGCAGCGCCGGGACAGGCTCCTACGAGCAGTACTTC.